This T cell receptor (beta chain) originates from a study of OX40 agonist ivuxolimab in advanced cancers. The data were produced by immunoSEQ multiplex PCR, yet TCRdb's version contains in-frame clones alone and is incomplete. The table lists tens of thousands of clones, over 75% of them singletons. This CDR3 is built from 16 residues. Germline-derived CDR1 and CDR2 are SGDLS and YYNGEE. J lost 2 bases, V lost 0 bases, and 5 bases had no gene match. The table lists this clone with a count of one. Specimen: CD4+ or CD8+ T cells sorted from blood, collected in a trial of the OX40 agonist ivuxolimab. The chain couples TRBV9 to TRBJ2-1; TRBD2 matches at 7 bases. The clonotype was recovered from an adult with an advanced solid tumor such as melanoma, head and neck, liver or kidney cancer. The CDR3: CASSVVGGSPYNEQFF. CDR3 sequence (DNA): TGTGCCAGCAGCGTAGTGGGCGGGAGCCCCTACAATGAGCAGTTCTTC.